The sequence of this T cell receptor (beta chain) was determined in a study of T-cell reconstitution after alpha-beta-depleted transplantation in children. This clonotype was picked up a small number of times. This CDR3 contains 14 residues. Trimming removed 2 bases at V and 2 bases at J, with 8 bases between. CDR1 is ENHRY and CDR2 is SYGVKD in the germline V gene. For TCRbeta, the library was prepared with unique molecular identifiers. TCRdb re-called the PCR reads with MiXCR, one entry per CDR3 protein. The sample has 200,000 to 300,000 distinct CDR3 sequences, more than 20% seen once. The sequence was obtained from a female patient aged 2-9 years who had a stem cell transplant for congenital amegakaryocytic thrombocytopenia, so the T cells may come from the graft donor. The chain recombines TRBV10-3 with TRBJ2-3; D gene unclear. The sample in question was PBMCs, mostly from graft donor cells, obtained 360 days after TCRalphabeta/CD19-depleted stem cell transplant. CDR3 nucleotides: TGTGCCATCAGTGAGGATGGAGACACAGATACGCAGTATTTT. Its translation: CAISEDGDTDTQYF.